These 2 T cell receptor beta chains were sequenced from one sample in a study of blood T cells in healthy people across ages. The second PCR ran roughly 7 to 12 cycles with a sample-barcoded 5' primer and J-beta primers. TCRdb reprocessed the 5' RACE reads with MiXCR, giving one entry per CDR3 protein. The sample lists approximately 1,000,000 distinct CDR3 sequences, 30% to 40% occurring once. Specimen: blood. These receptors all come from a young man in good health.

The rearrangement uses TRBV7-2 and TRBJ2-1, with D unresolved. CDR3 length: 14 residues. CDR1 and CDR2 (germline): SGHTA, FQGNSA. V was clipped by 7 bases and J by 4 bases, with 14 bases between them. The CDR3 coding sequence is TGTGCCAGCACCCTACAGAAACTTTACAATGAGCAGTTCTTC. Translation gives CASTLQKLYNEQFF.

The chain uses TRBV5-1 and TRBJ2-1; weak D call: TRBD1 (8 bases). This CDR3 is built from 17 residues. With 4 bases removed from V and 8 bases from J, the gap between germline ends came to 25 bases. Germline CDR1 SGHRS, CDR2 YFSETQ. The CDR3 reads CASSLVINRGGLDEQFF. DNA of the CDR3: TGCGCCAGCAGCCTAGTGATAAACAGGGGGGGTCTGGATGAGCAGTTCTTC. The whole variable domain, remainder taken from reference TRBV5-1 and TRBJ2-1, is KAGVTQTPRYLIKTRGQQVTLSCSPISGHRSVSWYQQTPGQGLQFLFEYFSETQRNKGNFPGRFSGRQFSNSRSEMNVSTLELGDSALYLCASSLVINRGGLDEQFFGPGTRLTVL.